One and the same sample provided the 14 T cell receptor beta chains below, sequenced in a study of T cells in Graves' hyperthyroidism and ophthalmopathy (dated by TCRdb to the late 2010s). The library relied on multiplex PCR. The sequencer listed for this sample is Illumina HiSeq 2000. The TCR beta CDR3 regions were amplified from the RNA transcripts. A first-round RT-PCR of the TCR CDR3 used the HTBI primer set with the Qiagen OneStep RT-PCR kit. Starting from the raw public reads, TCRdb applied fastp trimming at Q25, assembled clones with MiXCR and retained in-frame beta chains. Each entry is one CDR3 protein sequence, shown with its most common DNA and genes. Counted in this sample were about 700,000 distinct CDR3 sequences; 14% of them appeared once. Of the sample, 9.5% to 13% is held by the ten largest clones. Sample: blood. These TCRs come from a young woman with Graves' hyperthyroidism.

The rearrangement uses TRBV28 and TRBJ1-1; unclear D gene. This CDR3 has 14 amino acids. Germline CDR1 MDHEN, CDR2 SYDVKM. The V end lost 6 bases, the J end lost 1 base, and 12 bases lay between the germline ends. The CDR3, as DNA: TGTGCCAGCAGCGAGGACGGCGAGAACACTGAAGCTTTCTTT. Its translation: CASSEDGENTEAFF.

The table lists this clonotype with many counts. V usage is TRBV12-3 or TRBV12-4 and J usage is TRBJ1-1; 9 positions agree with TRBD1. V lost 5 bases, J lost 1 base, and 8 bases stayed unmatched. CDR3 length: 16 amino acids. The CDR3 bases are TGTGCCAGCAGTCAACAGGGGGCTGTGGGGAACACTGAAGCTTTCTTT. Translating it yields CASSQQGAVGNTEAFF.

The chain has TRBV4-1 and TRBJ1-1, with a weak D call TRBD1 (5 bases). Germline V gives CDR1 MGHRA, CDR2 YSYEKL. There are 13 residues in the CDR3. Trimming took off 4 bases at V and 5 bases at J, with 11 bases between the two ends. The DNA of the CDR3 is TGCGCCAGCAGCCGGGACGGGTTGACTGAAGCTTTCTTT. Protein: CASSRDGLTEAFF.

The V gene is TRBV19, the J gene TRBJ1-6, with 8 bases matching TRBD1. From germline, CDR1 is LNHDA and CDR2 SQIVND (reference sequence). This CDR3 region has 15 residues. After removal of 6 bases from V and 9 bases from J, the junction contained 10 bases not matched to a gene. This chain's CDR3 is CASRINTGGGSPLHF. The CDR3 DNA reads TGTGCCAGTAGGATCAATACAGGGGGAGGTTCACCCCTCCACTTT.

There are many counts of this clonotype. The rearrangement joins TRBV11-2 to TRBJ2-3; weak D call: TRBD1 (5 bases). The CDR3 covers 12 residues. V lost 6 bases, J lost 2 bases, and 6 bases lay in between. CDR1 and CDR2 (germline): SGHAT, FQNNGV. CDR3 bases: TGTGCCAGCAGGGACACCACAGATACGCAGTATTTT. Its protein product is CASRDTTDTQYF.

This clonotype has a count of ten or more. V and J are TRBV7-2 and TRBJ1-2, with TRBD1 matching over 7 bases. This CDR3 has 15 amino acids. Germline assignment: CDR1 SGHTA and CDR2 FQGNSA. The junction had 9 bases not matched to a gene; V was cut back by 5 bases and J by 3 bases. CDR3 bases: TGTGCCAGCAGCCCCTACGGACAGGAGGACTATGGCTACACCTTC. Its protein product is CASSPYGQEDYGYTF.

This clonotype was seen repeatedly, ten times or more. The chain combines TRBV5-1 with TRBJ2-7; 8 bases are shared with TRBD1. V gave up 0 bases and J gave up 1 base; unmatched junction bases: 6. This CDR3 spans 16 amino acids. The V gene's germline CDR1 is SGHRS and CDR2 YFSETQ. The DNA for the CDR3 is TGCGCCAGCAGCTTGGGGGGAACAGGGGGATCCTACGAGCAGTACTTC. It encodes CASSLGGTGGSYEQYF. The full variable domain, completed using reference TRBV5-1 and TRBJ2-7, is KAGVTQTPRYLIKTRGQQVTLSCSPISGHRSVSWYQQTPGQGLQFLFEYFSETQRNKGNFPGRFSGRQFSNSRSEMNVSTLELGDSALYLCASSLGGTGGSYEQYFGPGTRLTVT.

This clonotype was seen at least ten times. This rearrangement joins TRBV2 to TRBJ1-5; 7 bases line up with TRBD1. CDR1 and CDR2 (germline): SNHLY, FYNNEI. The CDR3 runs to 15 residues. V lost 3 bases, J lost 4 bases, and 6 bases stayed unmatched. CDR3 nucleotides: TGTGCCAGCAGTGAGAGGGGGCGCGGAAATCAGCCCCAGCATTTT. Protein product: CASSERGRGNQPQHF.

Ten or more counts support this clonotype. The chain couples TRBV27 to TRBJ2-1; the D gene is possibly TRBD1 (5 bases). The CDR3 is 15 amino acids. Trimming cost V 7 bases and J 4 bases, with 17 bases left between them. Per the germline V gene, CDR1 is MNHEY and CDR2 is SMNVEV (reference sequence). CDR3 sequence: CASTFMGQGYNEQFF. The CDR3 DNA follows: TGTGCCAGCACCTTCATGGGGCAAGGGTACAATGAGCAGTTCTTC.

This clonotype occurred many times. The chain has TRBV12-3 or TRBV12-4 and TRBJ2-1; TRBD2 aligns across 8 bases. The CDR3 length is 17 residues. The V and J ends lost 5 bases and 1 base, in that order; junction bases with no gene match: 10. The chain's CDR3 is CASSLIKREKSYNEQFF. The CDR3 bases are TGTGCCAGCAGTCTCATAAAGCGGGAGAAATCCTACAATGAGCAGTTCTTC.

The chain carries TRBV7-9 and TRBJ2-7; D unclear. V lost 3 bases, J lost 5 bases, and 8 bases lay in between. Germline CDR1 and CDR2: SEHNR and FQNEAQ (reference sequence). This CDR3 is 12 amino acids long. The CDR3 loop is CASSFLMDEQYF. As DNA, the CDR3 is TGTGCCAGCAGCTTTCTGATGGACGAGCAGTACTTC. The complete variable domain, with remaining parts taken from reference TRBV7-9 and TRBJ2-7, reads DTGVSQNPRHKITKRGQNVTFRCDPISEHNRLYWYRQTLGQGPEFLTYFQNEAQLEKSRLLSDRFSAERPKGSFSTLEIQRTEQGDSAMYLCASSFLMDEQYFGPGTRLTVT.

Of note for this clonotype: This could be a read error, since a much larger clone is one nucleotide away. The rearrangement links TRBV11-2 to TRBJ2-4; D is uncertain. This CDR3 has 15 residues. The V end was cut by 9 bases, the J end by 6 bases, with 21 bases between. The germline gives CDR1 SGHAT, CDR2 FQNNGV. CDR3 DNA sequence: TGTGCCAGTTCAAGGTGGGGAAAAATGACAAACATTCAGTACTTC. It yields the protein CASSRWGKMTNIQYF.

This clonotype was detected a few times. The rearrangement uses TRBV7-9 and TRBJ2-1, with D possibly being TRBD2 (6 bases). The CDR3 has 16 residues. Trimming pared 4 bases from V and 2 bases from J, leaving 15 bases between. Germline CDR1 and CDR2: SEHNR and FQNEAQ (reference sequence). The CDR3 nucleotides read TGTGCCAGCAGCTCCCGAGGCGGGGCGACCTACAATGAGCAGTTCTTC. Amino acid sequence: CASSSRGGATYNEQFF.

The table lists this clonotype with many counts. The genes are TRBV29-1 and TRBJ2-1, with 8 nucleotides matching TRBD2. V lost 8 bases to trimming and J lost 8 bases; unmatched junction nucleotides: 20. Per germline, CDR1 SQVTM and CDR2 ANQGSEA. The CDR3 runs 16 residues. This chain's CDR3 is CSPEALNRNGRDEQFF. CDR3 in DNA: TGCAGCCCCGAGGCCTTGAACAGGAACGGGAGGGATGAGCAGTTCTTC.